A selection of T cell receptor beta chains follows, all from one sample in a study of T cells in Graves' hyperthyroidism and ophthalmopathy. TCRdb re-derived calls from the multiplex PCR reads in MiXCR, one entry per CDR3 protein. Among 500,000 to 750,000 distinct CDR3 sequences listed, around 42% were seen once. Source material: peripheral blood or thyroid tissue (not recorded which). These receptors all come from a young woman with Graves' hyperthyroidism. Each CDR3 is given with its conserved first and last residue. Fields, in order: J gene, clone size, D gene, V gene, CDR3 DNA, CDR3 protein. D genes are given only for firm matches. The size of a clone is reported for some rows only, either as once, few or many, or as a class for expanded clones.

TRBJ2-2 | NA | NA | TRBV27 | TGTGCCAGCAGTTCTGACACCGGGGAGCTGTTTTTC | CASSSDTGELFF
TRBJ1-4 | NA | TRBD1 | TRBV10-3 | TGTGCCATCAGTGGATCTAGCACCGGGACAGACAGAGAAAAACTGTTTTTT | CAISGSSTGTDREKLFF
TRBJ2-2 | NA | TRBD2 | TRBV3-1 | TGTGCCAGCATAGAGACGGCTAGCGGGAACACCGGGGAGCTGTTTTTT | CASIETASGNTGELFF
TRBJ2-5 | NA | TRBD2 | TRBV29-1 | TGCAGCAGTGAATGGCTAGCGGGCCGGGAGACCCAGTACTTC | CSSEWLAGRETQYF
TRBJ2-7 | NA | TRBD2 | TRBV29-1 | TGCAGCGTTGAACTGGGGGCGACTACTAGCGGGAGGTACGAGCAGTACTTC | CSVELGATTSGRYEQYF
TRBJ1-2 | many | NA | TRBV11-2 | TGTGCCAGCAGCTTAGCCCCCGGGTGGGGCCTAGGCTACACCTTC | CASSLAPGWGLGYTF
TRBJ2-7 | NA | TRBD2 | TRBV29-1 | TGCAGCGTTGAAAAACCGGGAGGGTACGAGCAGTACTTC | CSVEKPGGYEQYF
TRBJ1-2 | NA | TRBD1 | TRBV27 | TGTGCCAGCAGCCGCCGGACAGGGGGCGCGCGGGGCTACACCTTC | CASSRRTGGARGYTF
TRBJ1-1 | NA | NA | TRBV4-3 | TGCGCCAGCAGCCACCCGGACGGGTATCCCACTGAAGCTTTCTTT | CASSHPDGYPTEAFF
TRBJ2-7 | NA | TRBD2 | TRBV12-3/TRBV12-4 | TGTGCCAGCAGTTCCGGGACTAAGATCTACGAGCAGTACTTC | CASSSGTKIYEQYF
TRBJ1-2 | NA | NA | TRBV12-3/TRBV12-4 | TGTGCCAGCAGCCGGGACCTGGGAAACACCTTC | CASSRDLGNTF